The clone carrying this T cell receptor beta chain was seen at least ten times. In the authors' workflow: By means of reference gene primer amplification, nucleated cell counts were estimated. Sequencing was performed with immunoSEQ multiplex PCR; in TCRdb, only in-frame clones are kept and a portion is missing. V and J calls and clone size are given by that table; D and trimming were obtained from the DNA. The repertoire holds 150,000 to 200,000 clones, with 82% as singletons. These data come from a study of blood T cell repertoires in COVID-19. Overall study context: Samples taken during acute and convalescent COVID-19 were collected in the United States, Italy and Spain. The cDNA or gDNA used as material had been derived from T cells, B-cell-depleted T cells, or PBMCs.

Germline V CDR1 and CDR2: SQVTM, ANQGSEA. V was shortened by 1 base and J by 4 bases, with 10 bases between the two germline ends. The CDR3 extends over 13 amino acids. The chain uses TRBV29-1 and TRBJ2-5, with unresolved D. The sample comprised peripheral blood. The TCR originated in a woman in her 30s with acute or convalescent COVID-19. The CDR3: CSVEGVIGETQYF. The CDR3 nucleotides are TGCAGCGTTGAAGGAGTAATCGGAGAGACCCAGTACTTC.